The 9 T cell receptor beta chains below were found in one sample sequenced in a study of shared clonotypes between healthy human individuals. Clones were sequenced by immunoSEQ multiplex PCR, and TCRdb holds only the in-frame ones, with some missing. The data contain approximately 980,000 clones, over 75% of them singletons. Sequencing was performed on memory CD4+ T cells sorted from blood. Subset reported: CD45RA-negative fraction. The receptors originated from a man aged 18 to 29 in good health.

This clone showed up just a few times. The genes are TRBV25-1 and TRBJ1-1; a possible D gene is TRBD1 (6 bases). Trimming took off 4 bases at V and 8 bases at J, with 14 bases between the two ends. Germline-derived CDR1 and CDR2 are MGHDK and SYGVNS. CDR3 length: 13 amino acids. CDR3 amino acids: CASSGSRTAEAFF. In nucleotides, the CDR3 is TGTGCCAGCAGTGGGTCTCGGACAGCAGAAGCTTTCTTT.

A few counts support this clone. The chain links TRBV30 to TRBJ1-1; tentatively, D is TRBD1 (6 bases). V was shortened by 7 bases and J by 2 bases, with 20 bases between the two germline ends. Per the germline V gene, CDR1 is GTSNPN and CDR2 is SVGIG (reference sequence). CDR3 length: 15 residues. The CDR3 spells CASKTPGTLNTEAFF. The CDR3 nucleotides read TGTGCCTCCAAGACACCCGGGACACTAAACACTGAAGCTTTCTTT.

The chain carries TRBV28 and TRBJ1-1; D call uncertain. The CDR3 has 11 amino acids. Per the germline V gene, CDR1 is MDHEN and CDR2 is SYDVKM. V was shortened by 5 bases and J by 2 bases, with 3 bases between the two germline ends. The CDR3 is CASSHNTEAFF. CDR3 nucleotides: TGTGCCAGCAGTCATAACACTGAAGCTTTCTTT.

Regarding this clone: The sample holds other DNA sequences that translate to the same CDR3. The chain joins TRBV30 to TRBJ2-1; D is uncertain. Germline assignment: CDR1 GTSNPN and CDR2 SVGIG (reference sequence). The ends were cut back, 0 bases at V and 7 bases at J, with 4 bases in the middle. The CDR3 extends over 11 amino acids. The CDR3 DNA reads TGTGCCTGGAGTGTCTCGAATGAGCAGTTCTTC. It encodes CAWSVSNEQFF.

The V and J genes are TRBV6-6 and TRBJ1-2; no clear D. The CDR3 totals 14 residues. V was clipped by 7 bases and J by 1 base, with 13 bases between them. The germline V gene has CDR1 MNHNY and CDR2 SVGAGI (reference sequence). The CDR3 loop reads CASTPAGRNYGYTF. CDR3 DNA sequence: TGTGCCAGCACTCCGGCAGGCCGTAACTATGGCTACACCTTC.

V usage is TRBV7-2 and J usage is TRBJ1-1; maybe TRBD1 (6 bases). Germline CDR1 SGHTA, CDR2 FQGNSA. CDR3 length: 16 residues. The germline V and J ends were trimmed by 5 bases and 1 base, with 17 bases remaining between them. This CDR3 reads CASSQKRGAGNTEAFF. The DNA of the CDR3 is TGTGCCAGCAGCCAAAAAAGGGGGGCAGGGAACACTGAAGCTTTCTTT.

J is TRBJ1-4 and V is TRBV4-3; D perhaps matches TRBD1 (5 bases). This CDR3 comprises 16 residues. The germline CDR1 and CDR2 sequences are LGHNA and YSLEER. Trimming shortened V by 1 base and J by 8 bases, and 17 bases separated the two germline ends. CDR3 sequence: CASSQVRGGLSEKLFF. For the CDR3, the DNA is TGCGCCAGCAGCCAAGTACGGGGCGGGTTATCCGAAAAACTGTTTTTT.

The chain uses TRBV7-2 and TRBJ1-5; tentative D call: TRBD1 (5 bases). The CDR3 is 14 amino acids. V lost 0 bases and J 7 bases, leaving 10 bases between the germline ends. Germline V gives CDR1 SGHTA, CDR2 FQGNSA. The CDR3 region is CASSLARTGQPQHF. The CDR3 DNA reads as TGTGCCAGCAGCTTAGCGCGTACAGGCCAGCCCCAGCATTTT.

This chain uses TRBV14 with TRBJ2-5; 10 positions match TRBD2. The germline gives CDR1 SGHDN, CDR2 FVKESK. Trimming took 4 bases from V and 3 from J; bases not matched to a gene: 8. The CDR3 totals 16 residues. The CDR3 region has the DNA TGTGCCAGCAGCCCTCCGACTAGCGGGTCCGAAGAGACCCAGTACTTC. Encoded protein: CASSPPTSGSEETQYF.